A selection of T cell receptor beta chains follows, all from one sample in a study of Graves' ophthalmopathy and Graves' hyperthyroidism. TCRdb used MiXCR to reprocess the multiplex PCR reads, holding one entry per CDR3 protein. The sample consists of about 1.1 million distinct CDR3 sequences, roughly two fifths of them appearing once. What was sequenced was peripheral blood or thyroid tissue (not recorded which). The source is an adult man with Graves' hyperthyroidism. The conserved cysteine and the conserved F or W are not part of the CDR3 here. Fields, in order: J gene, V gene, CDR3 protein.

j_gene: TRBJ1-4; v_gene: TRBV29-1; CDR3aa: SVGHSTGGGEKLF
j_gene: TRBJ1-5; v_gene: TRBV24-1; CDR3aa: ATSDLNRGIYSNQPQH
j_gene: TRBJ2-7; v_gene: TRBV12-3/TRBV12-4; CDR3aa: ASSPNGVPLREQY
j_gene: TRBJ1-5; v_gene: TRBV7-9; CDR3aa: ASSGQGGREQPQH
j_gene: TRBJ2-2; v_gene: TRBV10-3; CDR3aa: ASRQQPGHLGGELF
j_gene: TRBJ2-5; v_gene: TRBV11-2; CDR3aa: ASSFNWREETQY
j_gene: TRBJ1-5; v_gene: TRBV12-3/TRBV12-4; CDR3aa: ASSREVGLQPQH
j_gene: TRBJ1-1; v_gene: TRBV20-1; CDR3aa: SARRGAVLGNTEAF
j_gene: TRBJ2-7; v_gene: TRBV4-1; CDR3aa: ASSQGTQQY
j_gene: TRBJ1-2; v_gene: TRBV10-3; CDR3aa: ASSYSSVRRFGEL
j_gene: TRBJ2-2; v_gene: TRBV24-1; CDR3aa: ATAGDRAGELF
j_gene: TRBJ1-6; v_gene: TRBV11-2; CDR3aa: ASSKGENNSPLH
j_gene: TRBJ1-3; v_gene: TRBV4-1; CDR3aa: ASSLADRRNTIY
j_gene: TRBJ2-2; v_gene: TRBV10-3; CDR3aa: AILAGWAGELF
j_gene: TRBJ2-7; v_gene: TRBV27; CDR3aa: ASMSETLYEQY
j_gene: TRBJ2-7; v_gene: TRBV11-2; CDR3aa: ASSLPQRGASYEQY
j_gene: TRBJ1-5; v_gene: TRBV28; CDR3aa: ASRNAGGLNQPQH
j_gene: TRBJ1-2; v_gene: TRBV5-5; CDR3aa: ASSWDRGPYGYT